This TCR beta chain was identified in a study of blood T cell repertoires in COVID-19. Study-level information: The United States, Italy and Spain supplied acute and convalescent COVID-19 samples.

Germline assignment: CDR1 SEHNR and CDR2 FQNEAQ (reference sequence). The CDR3 totals 15 residues. J lost 5 bases, V lost 5 bases, and 8 bases had no gene match. Membership in each cohort depended on participant-reported clinical history. Some clones are missing from TCRdb's copy, which holds only in-frame ones; the method was immunoSEQ multiplex PCR. The repertoire holds 300,000 to 350,000 clones, 89% seen once, with over 9% in the top ten. This clone was detected only a few times. The chain recombines TRBV7-9 with TRBJ1-1, with TRBD1 matching 10 bases. This receptor was obtained from a woman younger than 45 who had recovered from COVID-19. Source material: PBMCs or T cells enriched from blood (not recorded which). The CDR3 spells CASSHRTGGDTEAFF. CDR3 bases: TGTGCCAGCAGCCATAGGACAGGGGGGGATACTGAAGCTTTCTTT.